Listed below are T cell receptor beta chains from one sample, sequenced in a study of blood T cell repertoires in COVID-19. Profiling relied on immunoSEQ multiplex PCR, and the TCRdb table lists in-frame clones only, not all of them. The repertoire holds 300,000 to 400,000 clones, with about nine tenths as singletons. Sequencing was done on a sample of peripheral blood. The receptors come from a woman aged 25 to 39 with COVID-19, enrolled during active disease. Both conserved end residues are part of each CDR3. A D gene is named only where the DNA matches it firmly. Clone size is shown for a subset of rows, as once, few, many or a class of expanded clone.

V gene	J gene	D gene	clone size	CDR3 protein	CDR3 DNA
TRBV5-1	TRBJ1-2	TRBD1	once	CASPLRDSPNYGYTF	TGCGCCAGCCCTTTACGGGACAGCCCGAACTATGGCTACACCTTC
TRBV12-5	TRBJ1-4	.	once	CASGLGQEYEKLFF	TGTGCTAGTGGTTTGGGACAGGAGTATGAAAAACTGTTTTTT
TRBV28	TRBJ1-2	.	.	CASSLIGVKGGYTF	TGTGCCAGCAGTTTAATAGGGGTCAAGGGAGGCTACACCTTC
TRBV3-1/TRBV3-2	TRBJ1-1	.	.	CASSQGLWNTEAFF	TGTGCCAGCAGCCAAGGTTTATGGAACACTGAAGCTTTCTTT
TRBV19	TRBJ1-6	.	.	CASSIDSRNSPLHF	TGTGCCAGTAGTATTGACAGCCGTAATTCACCCCTCCACTTT
TRBV5-4	TRBJ2-5	TRBD1	once	CASSQGQDKETQYF	TGTGCCAGCAGCCAGGGACAGGATAAAGAGACCCAGTACTTC
TRBV19	TRBJ2-5	TRBD2	.	CATPTGLAGGPQQETQYF	TGTGCCACCCCGACGGGACTAGCGGGAGGGCCTCAGCAAGAGACCCAGTACTTC
TRBV10-2	TRBJ2-3	.	.	CASTPGVKPADTQYF	TGCGCCAGCACCCCCGGGGTGAAACCCGCAGATACGCAGTATTTT
TRBV29-1	TRBJ1-1	TRBD1	.	CSVGKGTGVTEAFF	TGCAGCGTTGGGAAAGGGACAGGGGTCACTGAAGCTTTCTTT
TRBV19	TRBJ2-2	TRBD2	few	CASRPGLANTGELFF	TGTGCCAGTAGACCTGGACTAGCGAACACCGGGGAGCTGTTTTTT
TRBV18	TRBJ2-2	TRBD1	.	CASSLYRGRVTGELFF	TGTGCCAGCTCACTCTATAGGGGGCGCGTCACCGGGGAGCTGTTTTTT
TRBV18	TRBJ2-7	.	.	CASSPRGALDEQYF	TGTGCCAGCTCACCCCGCGGGGCTCTGGACGAGCAGTACTTC